Each of the 8 T cell receptor beta chains below was sequenced from the same sample in a study of cytomegalovirus exposure and HLA in healthy donors. The PCR was carried out with 60 Vbeta primers and 13 Jbeta primers. Data came from immunoSEQ multiplex PCR; TCRdb stores just in-frame clones and leaves some out. The data contain about 180,000 clones, just over 75% of them singletons. What was sequenced was PBMCs. These receptors all come from a man between 18 and 29 years old in good health and CMV-seronegative.

The chain combines TRBV14 with TRBJ1-2; D is perhaps TRBD1 (5 bases). Germline CDR1 and CDR2: SGHDN and FVKESK. Trimming stripped 0 bases from V and 5 bases from J, with 13 bases between. The CDR3 sequence is 15 residues long. The CDR3 DNA follows: TGTGCCAGCAGCCAAGACAGGGCCGTTCGGTATGGCTACACCTTC. Amino acid sequence: CASSQDRAVRYGYTF.

The rearrangement uses TRBV7-2 and TRBJ2-2; TRBD1 might be the D (5 bases). The CDR3 runs to 15 residues. The germline V and J ends were trimmed by 5 bases and 2 bases, with 12 bases remaining between them. Germline V gives CDR1 SGHTA, CDR2 FQGNSA. The CDR3 DNA reads as TGTGCCAGCAGCCCCTGGACAATAAACACCGGGGAGCTGTTTTTT. This translates into CASSPWTINTGELFF.

The chain's CDR3 is CASSDLGFGGNTEAFF. The CDR3 DNA is TGTGCCAGCAGCGACTTGGGGTTCGGGGGTAACACTGAAGCTTTCTTT. The J gene is TRBJ1-1, the V gene TRBV5-6, with a weak D call TRBD1 (5 bases). The germline CDR1 and CDR2 sequences are SGHDT and YYEEEE. Trimming pared 4 bases from V and 2 bases from J, leaving 18 bases between. The CDR3 covers 16 residues.

The chain employs TRBV6-6 and TRBJ1-3, with D tentatively TRBD1 (5 bases). The CDR3 is 16 amino acids. Germline V gene lookup returns CDR1 MNHNY and CDR2 SVGAGI (reference sequence). V dropped 2 bases and J dropped 2 bases, with 13 bases sitting between them. In DNA form, the CDR3 reads TGTGCCAGCAGTTACCCCACAGGCCGCACTGGAAACACCATATATTTT. This codes for CASSYPTGRTGNTIYF.

V gene TRBV10-3 combines with J gene TRBJ2-5; 8 nucleotides align to TRBD2. With V trimmed by 3 bases and J by 5 bases, 8 bases remained unmatched. The CDR3 is 15 residues long. In germline, CDR1 is ENHRY, CDR2 SYGVKD. CDR3 coding DNA: TGTGCCATCAGTGAAGGAGGCGGGGGGCGGGAGACCCAGTACTTC. This gives the protein CAISEGGGGRETQYF.

The V call is TRBV4-3, the J call TRBJ1-2, with D tentatively TRBD1 (6 bases). CDR1 is LGHNA, CDR2 YSLEER, per germline. This CDR3 contains 15 residues. The V end was cut by 1 base, the J end by 4 bases, with 13 bases between. CDR3 protein: CASSQGVGGGYGYTF. The CDR3 region has the DNA TGCGCCAGCAGCCAAGGGGTAGGGGGGGGCTATGGCTACACCTTC.

This chain uses TRBV7-8 with TRBJ1-3; TRBD1 matches at 8 bases. CDR3 size: 14 residues. J was trimmed by 4 bases and V by 8 bases; bases with no gene match: 7. Germline V CDR1 and CDR2: SGHVS, FQNEAQ. CDR3 sequence (DNA): TGTGCCAGCCTGGACAGGGCTCGAGGAAACACCATATATTTT. Its protein is CASLDRARGNTIYF.

The chain couples TRBV5-1 to TRBJ2-3; TRBD1 aligns across 7 bases. Germline assignment: CDR1 SGHRS and CDR2 YFSETQ. The CDR3 length is 14 residues. V lost 2 bases to trimming and J lost 3 bases; unmatched junction nucleotides: 3. CDR3 protein: CASSFQGVTDTQYF. CDR3 in DNA: TGCGCCAGCAGCTTTCAGGGGGTGACAGATACGCAGTATTTT.